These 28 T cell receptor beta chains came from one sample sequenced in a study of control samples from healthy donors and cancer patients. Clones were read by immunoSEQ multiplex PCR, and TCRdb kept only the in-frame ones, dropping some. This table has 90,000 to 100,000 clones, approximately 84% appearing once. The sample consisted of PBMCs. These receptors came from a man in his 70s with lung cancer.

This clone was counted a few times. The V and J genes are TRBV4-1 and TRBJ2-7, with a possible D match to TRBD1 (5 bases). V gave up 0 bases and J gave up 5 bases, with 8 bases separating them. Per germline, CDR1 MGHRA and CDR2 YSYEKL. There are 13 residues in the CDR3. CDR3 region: CASSQDTRDEQYF. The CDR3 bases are TGCGCCAGCAGCCAAGATACCAGGGACGAGCAGTACTTC.

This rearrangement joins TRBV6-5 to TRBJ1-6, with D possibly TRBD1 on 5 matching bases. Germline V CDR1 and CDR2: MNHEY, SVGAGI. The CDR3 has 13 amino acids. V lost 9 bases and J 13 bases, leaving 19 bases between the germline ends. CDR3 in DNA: TGTGCCAGTCAGACCGGGGCCCAGACGCCCCTCCACTTT. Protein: CASQTGAQTPLHF.

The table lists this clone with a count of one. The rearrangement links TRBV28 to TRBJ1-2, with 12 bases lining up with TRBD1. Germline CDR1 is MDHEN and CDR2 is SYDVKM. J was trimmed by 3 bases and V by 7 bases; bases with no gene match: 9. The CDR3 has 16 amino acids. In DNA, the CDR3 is TGTGCCAGCACCATGACCGGGACAGGGGGCGACTATGGCTACACCTTC. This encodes CASTMTGTGGDYGYTF.

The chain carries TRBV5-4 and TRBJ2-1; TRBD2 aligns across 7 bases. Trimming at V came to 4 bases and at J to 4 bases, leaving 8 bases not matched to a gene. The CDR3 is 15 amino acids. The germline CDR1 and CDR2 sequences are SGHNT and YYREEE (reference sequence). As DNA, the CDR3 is TGTGCCAGCAGCCTAGCTAGCGGCGCTTACAATGAGCAGTTCTTC. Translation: CASSLASGAYNEQFF.

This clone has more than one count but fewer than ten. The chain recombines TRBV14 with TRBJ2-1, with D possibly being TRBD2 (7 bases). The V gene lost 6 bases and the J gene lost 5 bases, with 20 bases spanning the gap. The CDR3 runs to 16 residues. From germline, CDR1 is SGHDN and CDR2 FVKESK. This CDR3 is CASRAPTGGPNNEQFF. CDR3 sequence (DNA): TGTGCCAGCAGAGCACCCACCGGGGGGCCTAACAATGAGCAGTTCTTC.

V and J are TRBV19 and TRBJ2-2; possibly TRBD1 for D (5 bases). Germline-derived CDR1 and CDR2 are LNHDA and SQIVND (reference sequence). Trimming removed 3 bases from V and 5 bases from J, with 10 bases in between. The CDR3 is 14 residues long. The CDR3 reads CASSMVDKTGELFF. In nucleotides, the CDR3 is TGTGCCAGTAGTATGGTGGACAAGACCGGGGAGCTGTTTTTT.

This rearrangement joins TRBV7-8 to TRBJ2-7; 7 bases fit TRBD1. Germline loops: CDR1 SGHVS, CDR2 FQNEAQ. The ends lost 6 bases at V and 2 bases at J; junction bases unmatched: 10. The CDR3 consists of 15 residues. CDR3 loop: CASSEGTGAPYEQYF. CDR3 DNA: TGTGCCAGCAGTGAGGGCACAGGGGCCCCCTACGAGCAGTACTTC. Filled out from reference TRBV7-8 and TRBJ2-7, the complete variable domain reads GAGVSQSPRYKVAKRGQDVALRCDPISGHVSLFWYQQALGQGPEFLTYFQNEAQLDKSGLPSDRFFAERPEGSVSTLKIQRTQQEDSAVYLCASSEGTGAPYEQYFGPGTRLTVT.

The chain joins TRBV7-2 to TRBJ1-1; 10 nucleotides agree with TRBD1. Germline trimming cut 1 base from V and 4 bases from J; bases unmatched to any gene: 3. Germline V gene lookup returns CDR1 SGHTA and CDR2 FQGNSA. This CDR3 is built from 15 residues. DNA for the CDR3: TGTGCCAGCAGCTTAGGGACAGGGGGGAGCACTGAAGCTTTCTTT. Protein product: CASSLGTGGSTEAFF.

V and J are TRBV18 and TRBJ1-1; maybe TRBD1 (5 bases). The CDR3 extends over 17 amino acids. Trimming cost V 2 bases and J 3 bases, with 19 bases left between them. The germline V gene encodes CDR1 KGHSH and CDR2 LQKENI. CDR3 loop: CASSPTGGTHRDTEAFF. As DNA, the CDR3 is TGTGCCAGCTCACCAACGGGAGGGACCCATAGGGACACTGAAGCTTTCTTT.

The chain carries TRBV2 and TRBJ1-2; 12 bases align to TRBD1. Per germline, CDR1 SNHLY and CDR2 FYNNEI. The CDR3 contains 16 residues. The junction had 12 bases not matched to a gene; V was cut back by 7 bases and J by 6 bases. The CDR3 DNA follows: TGTGCCAGCACTTTAGGGACAGGGGGCAATCAGAATGGCTACACCTTC. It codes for CASTLGTGGNQNGYTF.

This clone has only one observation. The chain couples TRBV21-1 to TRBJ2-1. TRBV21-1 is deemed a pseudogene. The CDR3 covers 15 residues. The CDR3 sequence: CASSKEVSNYNEQFF. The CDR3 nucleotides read TGTGCCAGCAGCAAAGAGGTGTCGAACTACAATGAGCAGTTCTTC.

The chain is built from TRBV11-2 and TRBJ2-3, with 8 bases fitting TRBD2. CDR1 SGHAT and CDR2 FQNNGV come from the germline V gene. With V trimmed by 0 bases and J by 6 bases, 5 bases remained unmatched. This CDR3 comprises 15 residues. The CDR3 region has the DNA TGTGCCAGCAGCTTAGATCCGGGGGGGCCGGATACGCAGTATTTT. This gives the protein CASSLDPGGPDTQYF.

CDR3 loop: CASSQDRGEQFF. CDR3 nucleotides: TGTGCCAGCAGCCAAGATCGCGGTGAGCAGTTCTTC. The V call is TRBV3-1 (or the pseudogene TRBV3-2), the J call TRBJ2-1, with unresolved D. The germline V gene encodes CDR1 LGHDT and CDR2 YNNKEL (reference sequence). There are 12 residues in the CDR3. Trimming removed 0 bases at V and 9 bases at J, with 6 bases between.

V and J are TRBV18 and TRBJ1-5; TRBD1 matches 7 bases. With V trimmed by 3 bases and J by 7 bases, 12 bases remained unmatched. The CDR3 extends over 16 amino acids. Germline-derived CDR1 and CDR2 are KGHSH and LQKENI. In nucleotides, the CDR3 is TGTGCCAGCTCACCGCCCGAGGGGGCCTTATCACAGCCCCAGCATTTT. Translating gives CASSPPEGALSQPQHF. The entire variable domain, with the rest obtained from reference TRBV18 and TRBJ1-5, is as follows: NAGVMQNPRHLVRRRGQEARLRCSPMKGHSHVYWYRQLPEEGLKFMVYLQKENIIDESGMPKERFSAEFPKEGPSILRIQQVVRGDSAAYFCASSPPEGALSQPQHFGDGTRLSIL.

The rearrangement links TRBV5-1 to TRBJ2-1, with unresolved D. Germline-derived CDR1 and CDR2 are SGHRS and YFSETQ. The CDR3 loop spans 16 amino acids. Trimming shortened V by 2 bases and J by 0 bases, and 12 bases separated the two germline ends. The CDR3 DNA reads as TGCGCCAGCAGCTTTAGGGAATTGGGCTCCTACAATGAGCAGTTCTTC. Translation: CASSFRELGSYNEQFF.

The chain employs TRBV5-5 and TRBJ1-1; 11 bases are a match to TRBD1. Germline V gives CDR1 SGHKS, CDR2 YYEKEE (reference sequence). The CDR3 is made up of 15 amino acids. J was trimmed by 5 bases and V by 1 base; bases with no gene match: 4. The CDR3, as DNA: TGTGCCAGCAGCTTGTGGGGACAGGGGGTTACTGAAGCTTTCTTT. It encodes CASSLWGQGVTEAFF.

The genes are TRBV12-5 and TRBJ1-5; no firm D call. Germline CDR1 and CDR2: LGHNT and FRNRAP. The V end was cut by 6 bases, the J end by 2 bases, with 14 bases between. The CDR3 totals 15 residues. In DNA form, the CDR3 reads TGTGCTAGTGGCCCGGGAACGATCGGCAATCAGCCCCAGCATTTT. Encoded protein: CASGPGTIGNQPQHF.

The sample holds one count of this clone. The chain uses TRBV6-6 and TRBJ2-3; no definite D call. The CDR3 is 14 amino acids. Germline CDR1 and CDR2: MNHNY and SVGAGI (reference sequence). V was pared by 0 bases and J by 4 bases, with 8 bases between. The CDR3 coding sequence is TGTGCCAGCAGTTACTCCCGAACCTCAGATACGCAGTATTTT. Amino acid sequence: CASSYSRTSDTQYF.

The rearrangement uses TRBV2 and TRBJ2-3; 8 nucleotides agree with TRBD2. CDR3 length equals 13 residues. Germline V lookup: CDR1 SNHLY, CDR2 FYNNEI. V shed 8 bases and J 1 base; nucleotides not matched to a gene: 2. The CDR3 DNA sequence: TGTGCCAGCTCGGGACTAGGCACAGATACGCAGTATTTT. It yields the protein CASSGLGTDTQYF.

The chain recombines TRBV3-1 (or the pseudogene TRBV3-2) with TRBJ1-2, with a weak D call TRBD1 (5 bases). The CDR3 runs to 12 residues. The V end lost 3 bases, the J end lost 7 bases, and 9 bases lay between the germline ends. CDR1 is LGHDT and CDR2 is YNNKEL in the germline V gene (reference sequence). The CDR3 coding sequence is TGTGCCAGCAGCCATGGGGGGGTTGGCTACACCTTC. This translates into CASSHGGVGYTF.

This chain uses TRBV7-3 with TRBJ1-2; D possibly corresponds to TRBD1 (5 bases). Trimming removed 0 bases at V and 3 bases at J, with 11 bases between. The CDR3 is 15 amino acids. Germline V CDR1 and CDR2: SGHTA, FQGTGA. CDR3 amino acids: CASSLTGVGHYGYTF. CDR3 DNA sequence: TGTGCCAGCAGCTTAACGGGGGTAGGGCACTATGGCTACACCTTC.

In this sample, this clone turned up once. CDR3 sequence: CASTGGLDYGYTF. Here the CDR3 DNA reads TGTGCCAGTACAGGGGGCCTTGACTATGGCTACACCTTC. This chain connects TRBV19 to TRBJ1-2; 8 nucleotides align to TRBD1. The germline CDR1 and CDR2 sequences are LNHDA and SQIVND (reference sequence). V lost 7 bases and J lost 3; bases outside the gene matches: 4. The CDR3 totals 13 residues. The variable domain in full, with the rest retrieved from reference TRBV19 and TRBJ1-2, is DGGITQSPKYLFRKEGQNVTLSCEQNLNHDAMYWYRQDPGQGLRLIYYSQIVNDFQKGDIAEGYSVSREKKESFPLTVTSAQKNPTAFYLCASTGGLDYGYTFGSGTRLTVV.

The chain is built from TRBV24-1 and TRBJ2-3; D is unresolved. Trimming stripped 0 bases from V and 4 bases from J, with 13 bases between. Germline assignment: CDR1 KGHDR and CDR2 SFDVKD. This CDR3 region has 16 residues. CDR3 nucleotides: TGTGCCACCAGTGATTTGGGATCGAACAGCCCAGATACGCAGTATTTT. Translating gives CATSDLGSNSPDTQYF.

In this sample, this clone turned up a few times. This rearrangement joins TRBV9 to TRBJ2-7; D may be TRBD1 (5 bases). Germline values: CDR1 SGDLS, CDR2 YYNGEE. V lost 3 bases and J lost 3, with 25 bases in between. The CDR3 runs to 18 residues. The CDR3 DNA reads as TGTGCCAGCAGCGCCCGCCCTTTAGGGGCAGGTCTTCTCTACGAGCAGTACTTC. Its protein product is CASSARPLGAGLLYEQYF.

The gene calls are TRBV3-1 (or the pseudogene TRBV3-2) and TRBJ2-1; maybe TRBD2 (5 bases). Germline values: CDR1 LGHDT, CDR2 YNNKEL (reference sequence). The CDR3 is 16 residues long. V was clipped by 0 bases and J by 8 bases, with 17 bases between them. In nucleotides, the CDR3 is TGTGCCAGCAGCCAAGATCTAAAGGGAGTAAGCGATGAGCAGTTCTTC. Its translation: CASSQDLKGVSDEQFF.

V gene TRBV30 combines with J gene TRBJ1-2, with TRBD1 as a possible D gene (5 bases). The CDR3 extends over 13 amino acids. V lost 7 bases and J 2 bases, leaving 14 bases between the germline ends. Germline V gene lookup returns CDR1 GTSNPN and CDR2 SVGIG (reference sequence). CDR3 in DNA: TGTGCCTTGTTAACCGGGGCCAACTATGGCTACACCTTC. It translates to CALLTGANYGYTF.

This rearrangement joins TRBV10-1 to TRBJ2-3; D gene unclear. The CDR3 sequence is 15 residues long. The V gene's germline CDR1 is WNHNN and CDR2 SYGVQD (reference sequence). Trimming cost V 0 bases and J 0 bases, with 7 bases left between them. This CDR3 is CASSESRQSTDTQYF. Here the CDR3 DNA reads TGCGCCAGCAGTGAGTCGCGGCAGAGCACAGATACGCAGTATTTT.

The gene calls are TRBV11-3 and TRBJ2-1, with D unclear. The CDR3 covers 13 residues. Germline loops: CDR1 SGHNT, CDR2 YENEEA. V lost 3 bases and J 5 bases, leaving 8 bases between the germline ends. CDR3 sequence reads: CASSLGQDNEQFF. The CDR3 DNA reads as TGTGCCAGCAGCTTGGGCCAGGACAATGAGCAGTTCTTC.